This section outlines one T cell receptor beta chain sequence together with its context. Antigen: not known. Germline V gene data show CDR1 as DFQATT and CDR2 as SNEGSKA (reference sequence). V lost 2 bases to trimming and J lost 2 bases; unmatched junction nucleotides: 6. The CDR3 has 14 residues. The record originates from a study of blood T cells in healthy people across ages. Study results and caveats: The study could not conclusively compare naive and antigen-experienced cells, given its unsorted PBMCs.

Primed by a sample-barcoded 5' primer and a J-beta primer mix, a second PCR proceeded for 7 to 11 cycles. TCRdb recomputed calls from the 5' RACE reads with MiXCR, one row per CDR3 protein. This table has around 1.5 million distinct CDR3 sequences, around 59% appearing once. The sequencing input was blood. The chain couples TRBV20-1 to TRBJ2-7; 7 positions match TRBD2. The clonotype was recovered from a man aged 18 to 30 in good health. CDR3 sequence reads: CSARPKAGTYEQYF. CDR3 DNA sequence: TGCAGTGCTAGACCGAAAGCGGGAACCTACGAGCAGTACTTC.